The 6 T cell receptor beta chains below were found in one sample sequenced in a study of blood T cells in healthy people across ages. Sample-barcoded 5' priming and a J-beta primer mix drove a second PCR of 7 to 11 cycles. TCRdb analysed the 5' RACE reads with MiXCR anew, one entry per CDR3 protein. Of over 500,000 distinct CDR3 sequences in the sample, about a quarter were seen once. Separately, the same data were catalogued under a study of T cells of mothers and their children.

The sequenced sample was blood. Receptors originate from a boy between 2 and 15 years old in good health.

This clonotype was counted a few times. The V and J genes are TRBV27 and TRBJ2-7; D assignment may be TRBD1 or TRBD2 (6 bases each). This CDR3 comprises 15 residues. Germline CDR1 and CDR2: MNHEY and SMNVEV (reference sequence). Trimming shortened V by 3 bases and J by 6 bases, and 18 bases separated the two germline ends. In DNA form, the CDR3 reads TGTGCCAGCAGTTTTAGGGGGGCAGGGACCAGCGAGCAGTACTTC. Protein sequence: CASSFRGAGTSEQYF.

CDR3 sequence (DNA): TGTGCCAGCAGTTACCCGGGGGCGAGAACAGATACGCAGTATTTT. This sequence encodes CASSYPGARTDTQYF. The chain has TRBV6-6 and TRBJ2-3; possibly TRBD1 or TRBD2 for D (6 bases each). The CDR3 contains 15 residues. Trimming took off 2 bases at V and 3 bases at J, with 12 bases between the two ends. CDR1 MNHNY and CDR2 SVGAGI come from the germline V gene (reference sequence).

The chain is built from TRBV3-1 and TRBJ2-5; no firm D call. The V gene lost 2 bases and the J gene lost 2 bases, with 12 bases spanning the gap. CDR3 length: 15 residues. CDR1 is LGHDT, CDR2 YNNKEL, per germline (reference sequence). CDR3 bases: TGTGCCAGCAGCCAATCTATCCTAAATCAAGAGACCCAGTACTTC. It encodes CASSQSILNQETQYF.

This clonotype has a handful of counts. The V gene is TRBV6-1, the J gene TRBJ1-1; no definite D call. Germline CDR1 MNHNS, CDR2 SASEGT. The ends were cut back, 1 base at V and 3 bases at J, with 9 bases in the middle. The CDR3 is made up of 14 amino acids. The CDR3 loop reads CASSEEKVHTEAFF. CDR3 in DNA: TGTGCCAGCAGTGAAGAGAAGGTCCACACTGAAGCTTTCTTT.

This clonotype was seen more than once but under ten times. CDR3 amino acids: CASSPPGSLIHEQFF. The CDR3, as DNA: TGTGCCAGCAGCCCGCCGGGATCCCTGATCCATGAGCAGTTCTTC. The rearrangement joins TRBV9 to TRBJ2-1; possible D gene TRBD2, 5 bases. CDR1 SGDLS and CDR2 YYNGEE come from the germline V gene. The CDR3 totals 15 residues. Trimming removed 4 bases at V and 8 bases at J, with 19 bases between.

In its sample, this clonotype was seen a few times. The rearrangement joins TRBV3-1 to TRBJ1-2; 7 bases align to TRBD1. Germline V lookup: CDR1 LGHDT, CDR2 YNNKEL (reference sequence). The CDR3 runs 15 residues. V shed 4 bases, J shed 0 bases, and the junction held 5 bases outside the gene matches. The CDR3 loop reads CASSRTGVANYGYTF. CDR3 in DNA: TGTGCCAGCAGCCGAACAGGGGTAGCTAACTATGGCTACACCTTC.